The TCR beta chain under discussion was sequenced for a study of cytomegalovirus exposure and HLA in healthy donors. To note about this clone: Its antigen remains unknown.

The PCR had 60 Vbeta and 13 Jbeta primers. Sequencing was performed with immunoSEQ multiplex PCR; in TCRdb, only in-frame clones are kept and a portion is missing. The sample holds some 74,000 clones, over 60% seen once. Study-wide results and limits: When a later analysis was performed, an Asian-associated ancestry cluster reportedly had fewer N-insertions than the roughly 640-donor mean. Among TCR beta chains, those listed as cytomegalovirus-associated numbered more than 150.

CDR1 is SNHLY and CDR2 is FYNNEI in the germline V gene. Trimming removed 4 bases at V and 4 bases at J, with 8 bases between. There are 13 residues in the CDR3. The sequence derives from a male donor in good health and CMV-seronegative. The sample taken for sequencing was PBMCs. The V gene is TRBV2, the J gene TRBJ1-5; tentatively, D is TRBD1 (5 bases). CDR3 bases: TGTGCCAGCAGTGCGGGACTGAATCAGCCCCAGCATTTT. As protein: CASSAGLNQPQHF.